This T cell receptor (beta chain) comes out of a study of T cells in tuberculosis. Study-level results: Smaller alpha distances in active tuberculosis partly reflected shorter CDR3-alpha lengths.

Regarding this clone: Its specificity is unknown.

Assay used: immunoSEQ multiplex PCR; TCRdb lists only in-frame clones, some missing. The repertoire holds some 49,000 clones, with nearly 95% as singletons. The time point was: new active TB diagnosis, blood taken before or within 7 days of starting treatment. J was trimmed by 4 bases and V by 5 bases; bases with no gene match: 6. This CDR3 has 16 residues. CDR1 and CDR2 (germline): SGHTA, FQGNSA. This chain links TRBV7-2 with TRBJ2-3; 13 nucleotides align to TRBD2. The source material was PBMCs, sampled at tuberculosis diagnosis. The clonotype comes from an adult with tuberculosis. DNA for the CDR3: TGTGCCAGCAGCCCCGGACTAGCGGGAGCCGCAGATACGCAGTATTTT. This sequence encodes CASSPGLAGAADTQYF.